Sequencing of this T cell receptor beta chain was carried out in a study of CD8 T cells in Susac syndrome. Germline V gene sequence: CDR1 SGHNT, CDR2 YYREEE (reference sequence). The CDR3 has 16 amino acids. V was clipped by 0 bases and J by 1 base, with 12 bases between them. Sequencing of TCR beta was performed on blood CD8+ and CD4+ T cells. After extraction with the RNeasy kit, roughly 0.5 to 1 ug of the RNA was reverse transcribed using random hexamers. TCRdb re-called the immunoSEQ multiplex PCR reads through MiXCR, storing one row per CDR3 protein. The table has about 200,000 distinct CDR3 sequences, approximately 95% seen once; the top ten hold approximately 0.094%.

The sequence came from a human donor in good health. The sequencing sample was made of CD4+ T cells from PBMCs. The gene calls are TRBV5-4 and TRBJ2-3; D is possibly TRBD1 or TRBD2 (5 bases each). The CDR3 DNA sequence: TGTGCCAGCAGCTTGGGTATCGGGGCGGGCACAGATACGCAGTATTTT. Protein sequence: CASSLGIGAGTDTQYF.